The 2 T cell receptor beta chains below all came from one sample that was sequenced in a study of blood T cell repertoires in COVID-19. Only in-frame clones appear in the TCRdb table, and some are missing; sequencing was by immunoSEQ multiplex PCR. The sample contains 70,000 to 80,000 clones, about 93% of which appear only once. The specimen sequenced was peripheral blood. These receptors were obtained from a human donor in a cohort sampled during active COVID-19.

This clone was seen only a few times. In DNA form, the CDR3 reads TGTGCCAGCTCACCACTGGGGGCAGAAGTGGCTTTCTTT. It specifies CASSPLGAEVAFF. The chain joins TRBV18 to TRBJ1-1; D is perhaps TRBD1 (6 bases). The CDR3 spans 13 residues. Trimming removed 1 base at V and 11 bases at J, with 14 bases between. Looked up from germline, CDR1 is KGHSH and CDR2 is LQKENI.

The V gene is TRBV6-5, the J gene TRBJ2-5, with TRBD1 matching 7 bases. This CDR3 contains 15 residues. After removal of 7 bases from V and 5 bases from J, the junction contained 13 bases not matched to a gene. From germline, CDR1 is MNHEY and CDR2 SVGAGI. The CDR3 sequence: CASIKGGTGEETQYF. The CDR3 coding sequence is TGTGCCAGCATCAAAGGGGGTACAGGGGAGGAGACCCAGTACTTC.